This is a list of T cell receptor beta chains from one sample in a study of T cell responses to AZD1222 COVID-19 vaccine. Libraries were prepared by immunoSEQ multiplex PCR; TCRdb keeps only in-frame clonotypes and omits some of them. The top ten hold roughly 3.7% of the sample, which has under 150,000 clones, approximately 85% seen once. The sample was peripheral blood, taken on day 0 of MenACWY control vaccination. These TCRs come from an adult in good health. CDR3s include the opening cysteine and the closing phenylalanine or tryptophan. D genes are given only for firm matches. Clone sizes are given selectively: once, few, many, or a class where the clone is expanded.

CDR3 DNA	CDR3 protein	clone size	D gene	J gene	V gene
TGCGCCAGCAGCGAGAATACGGGGGGGACAGATACGCAGTATTTT	CASSENTGGTDTQYF	-	TRBD2	TRBJ2-3	TRBV5-1
TGCGCCAGCCAGGAGAGTGGGGTGAACCTATATGGCTACACCTTC	CASQESGVNLYGYTF	-	-	TRBJ1-2	TRBV10-1
TGTGCCAGCAAAGGACTAGCGGGGCGCACCACTCTCACCGGGGAGCTGTTTTTT	CASKGLAGRTTLTGELFF	few	TRBD2	TRBJ2-2	TRBV2
TGCACCAGCAGCGGTACCAACCCCCCGACAGTTTGGGATGAGCAGTTCTTC	CTSSGTNPPTVWDEQFF	few	-	TRBJ2-1	TRBV1
TGTGCCAGTAGTATCGGGACAGCTAGCAATCAGCCCCAGCATTTT	CASSIGTASNQPQHF	few	TRBD1	TRBJ1-5	TRBV19
TGTGCCACCAGTGATTTAGAGACAGCGAACACCGGGGAGCTGTTTTTT	CATSDLETANTGELFF	-	-	TRBJ2-2	TRBV24-1
TGTGCCAGCAGCCTACAGGGTTACGAGCAGTACTTC	CASSLQGYEQYF	-	-	TRBJ2-7	TRBV6-5
TGCGCCAGCAGTGTTCTAGCGGGGGGAAATGAGCAGTTCTTC	CASSVLAGGNEQFF	-	TRBD2	TRBJ2-1	TRBV10-2
TGCGCCAGCAGAATGAATACCGGGGAGCTGTTTTTT	CASRMNTGELFF	-	-	TRBJ2-2	TRBV5-1
TGTGCCTGGAGCCGACAGGGGTATGGCTACACCTTC	CAWSRQGYGYTF	-	TRBD1	TRBJ1-2	TRBV30
TGTGCCAGCAGTGCCCAGGGGGCGCCTAGCTATGGCTACACCTTC	CASSAQGAPSYGYTF	-	TRBD1	TRBJ1-2	TRBV28
TGTGCCAGCAGCAGGGGACTAGCCAGGGCGGAAGATACGCAGTATTTT	CASSRGLARAEDTQYF	once	TRBD2	TRBJ2-3	TRBV7-2
TGCGCCAGCAGCTCACAGGGAAATCCGAACACCGGGGAGCTGTTTTTT	CASSSQGNPNTGELFF	-	-	TRBJ2-2	TRBV5-1
TGTGCCAGCAGTGCTCAACCGAACACTGAAGCTTTCTTT	CASSAQPNTEAFF	-	-	TRBJ1-1	TRBV2
TGCGCCAGCAGCCCAACCCAGAACACAGATACGCAGTATTTT	CASSPTQNTDTQYF	-	-	TRBJ2-3	TRBV4-1
TGTGCCAGCAGTACCAGGACCCGTCCGAACACCGGGGAGCTGTTTTTT	CASSTRTRPNTGELFF	-	-	TRBJ2-2	TRBV3-1/TRBV3-2
TGTGCCAGTAGTTGGGACGGTGGGGTCAAAAACATTCAGTACTTC	CASSWDGGVKNIQYF	-	-	TRBJ2-4	TRBV19